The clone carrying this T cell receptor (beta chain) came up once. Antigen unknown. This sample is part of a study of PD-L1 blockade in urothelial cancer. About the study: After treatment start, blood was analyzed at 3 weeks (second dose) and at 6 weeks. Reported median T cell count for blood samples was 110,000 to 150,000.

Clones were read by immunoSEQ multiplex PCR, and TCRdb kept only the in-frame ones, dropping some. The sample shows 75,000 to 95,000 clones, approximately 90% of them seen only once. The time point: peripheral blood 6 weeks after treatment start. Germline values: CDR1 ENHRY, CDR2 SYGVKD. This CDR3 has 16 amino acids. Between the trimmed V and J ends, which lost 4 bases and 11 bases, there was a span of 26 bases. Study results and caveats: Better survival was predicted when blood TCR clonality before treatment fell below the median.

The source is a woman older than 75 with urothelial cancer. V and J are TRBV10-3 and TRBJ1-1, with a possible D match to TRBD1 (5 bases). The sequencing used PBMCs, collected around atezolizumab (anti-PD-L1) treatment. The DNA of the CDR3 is TGTGCCATCAGTGTCGAAGGAGGAGGGCAGGGAGTAGGCGCTTTCTTT. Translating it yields CAISVEGGGQGVGAFF.